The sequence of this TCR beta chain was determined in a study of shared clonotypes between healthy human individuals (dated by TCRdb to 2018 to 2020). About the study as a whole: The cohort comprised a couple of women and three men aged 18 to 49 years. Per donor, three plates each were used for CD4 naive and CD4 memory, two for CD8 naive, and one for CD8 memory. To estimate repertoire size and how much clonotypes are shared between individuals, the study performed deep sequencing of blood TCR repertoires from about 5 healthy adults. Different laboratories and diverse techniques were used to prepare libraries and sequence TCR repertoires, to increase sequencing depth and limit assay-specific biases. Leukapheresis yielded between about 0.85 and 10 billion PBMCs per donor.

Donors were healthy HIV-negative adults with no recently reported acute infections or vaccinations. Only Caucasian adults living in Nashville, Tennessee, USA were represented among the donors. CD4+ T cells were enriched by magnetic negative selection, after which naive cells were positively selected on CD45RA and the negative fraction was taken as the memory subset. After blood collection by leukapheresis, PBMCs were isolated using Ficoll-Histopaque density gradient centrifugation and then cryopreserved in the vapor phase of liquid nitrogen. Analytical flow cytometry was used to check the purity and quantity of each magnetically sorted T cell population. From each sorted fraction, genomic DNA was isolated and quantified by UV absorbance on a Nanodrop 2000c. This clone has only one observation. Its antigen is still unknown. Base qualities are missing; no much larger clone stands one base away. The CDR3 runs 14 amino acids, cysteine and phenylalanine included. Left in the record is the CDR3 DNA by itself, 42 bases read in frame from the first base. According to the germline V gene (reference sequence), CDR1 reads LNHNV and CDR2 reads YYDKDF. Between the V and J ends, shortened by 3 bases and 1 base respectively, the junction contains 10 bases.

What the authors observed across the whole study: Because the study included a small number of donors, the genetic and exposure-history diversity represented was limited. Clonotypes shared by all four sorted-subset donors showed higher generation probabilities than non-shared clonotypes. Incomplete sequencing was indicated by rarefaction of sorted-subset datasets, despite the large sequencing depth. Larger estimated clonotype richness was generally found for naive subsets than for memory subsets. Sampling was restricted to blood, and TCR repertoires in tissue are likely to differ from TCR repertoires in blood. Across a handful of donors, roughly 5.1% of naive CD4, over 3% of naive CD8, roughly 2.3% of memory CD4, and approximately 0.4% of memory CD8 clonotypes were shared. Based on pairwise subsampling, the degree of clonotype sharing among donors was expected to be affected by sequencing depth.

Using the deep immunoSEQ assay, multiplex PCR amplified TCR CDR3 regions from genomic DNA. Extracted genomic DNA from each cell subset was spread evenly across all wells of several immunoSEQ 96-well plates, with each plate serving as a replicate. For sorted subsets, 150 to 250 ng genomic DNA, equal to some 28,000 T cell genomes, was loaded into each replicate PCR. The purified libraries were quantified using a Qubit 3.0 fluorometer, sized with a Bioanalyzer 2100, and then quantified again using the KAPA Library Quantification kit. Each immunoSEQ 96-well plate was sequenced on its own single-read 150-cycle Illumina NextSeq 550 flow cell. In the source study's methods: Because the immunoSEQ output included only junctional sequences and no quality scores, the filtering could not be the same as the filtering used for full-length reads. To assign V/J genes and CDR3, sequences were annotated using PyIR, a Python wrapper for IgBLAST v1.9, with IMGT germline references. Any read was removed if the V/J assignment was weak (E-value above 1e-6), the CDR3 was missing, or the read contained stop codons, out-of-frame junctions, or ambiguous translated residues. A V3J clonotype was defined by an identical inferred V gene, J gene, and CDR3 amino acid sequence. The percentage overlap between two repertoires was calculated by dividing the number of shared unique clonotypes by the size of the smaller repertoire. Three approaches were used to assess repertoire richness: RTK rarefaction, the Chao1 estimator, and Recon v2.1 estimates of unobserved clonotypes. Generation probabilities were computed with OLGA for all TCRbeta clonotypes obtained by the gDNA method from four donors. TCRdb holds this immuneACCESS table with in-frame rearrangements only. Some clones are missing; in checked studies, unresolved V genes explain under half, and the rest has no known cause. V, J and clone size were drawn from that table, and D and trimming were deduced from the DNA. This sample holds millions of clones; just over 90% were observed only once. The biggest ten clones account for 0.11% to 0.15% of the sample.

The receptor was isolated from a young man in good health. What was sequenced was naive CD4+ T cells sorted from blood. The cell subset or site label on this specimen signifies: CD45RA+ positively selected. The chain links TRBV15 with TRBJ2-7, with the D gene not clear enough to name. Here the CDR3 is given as CATSREFLSYEQYF. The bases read TGTGCCACCAGCAGGGAGTTTCTTTCCTACGAGCAGTACTTC.